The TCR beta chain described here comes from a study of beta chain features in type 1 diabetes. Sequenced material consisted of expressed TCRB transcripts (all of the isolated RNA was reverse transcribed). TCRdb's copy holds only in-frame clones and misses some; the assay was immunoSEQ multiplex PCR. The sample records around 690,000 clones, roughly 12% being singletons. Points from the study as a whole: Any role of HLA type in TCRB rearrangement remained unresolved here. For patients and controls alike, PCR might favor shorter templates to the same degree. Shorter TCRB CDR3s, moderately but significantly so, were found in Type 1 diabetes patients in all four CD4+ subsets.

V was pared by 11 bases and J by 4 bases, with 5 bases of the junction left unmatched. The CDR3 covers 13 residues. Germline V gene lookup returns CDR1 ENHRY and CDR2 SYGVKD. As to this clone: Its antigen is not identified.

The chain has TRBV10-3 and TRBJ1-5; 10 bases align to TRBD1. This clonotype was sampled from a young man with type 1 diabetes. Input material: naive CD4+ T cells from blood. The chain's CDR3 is CASGTGDNQPQHF. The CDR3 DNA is TGTGCCTCCGGGACAGGGGATAATCAGCCCCAGCATTTT.